The 17 T cell receptor beta chains presented below share a single source sample, sequenced in a study of T cells in tuberculosis. Thawed, overnight-rested PBMC were stained with GMM-loaded CD1B tetramer, viability dye and anti-CD3, then sorted. The CD1B tetramers carried C32 glucose monomycolate purified from Rhodococcus equi. Repertoires were generated with immunoSEQ multiplex PCR, while TCRdb's copy carries only in-frame clones and drops some. The data show roughly 92,000 clones, with under 95% seen just once and 1.5% to 2% held by the top ten. Sequencing was done on a sample of CD1b-GMM tetramer-negative cells sorted from PBMCs. These TCRs come from an adult woman with latent tuberculosis.

J is TRBJ2-6 and V is TRBV19; no clear D. Germline CDR1 reads LNHDA; CDR2 reads SQIVND (reference sequence). The CDR3 contains 15 residues. Trimming took 2 bases from V and 1 from J, leaving 6 bases between them. The CDR3: CASSIKTSGANVLTF. CDR3 coding DNA: TGTGCCAGTAGTATAAAAACTTCTGGGGCCAACGTCCTGACTTTC. Drawing the rest from reference TRBV19 and TRBJ2-6, the complete variable domain is DGGITQSPKYLFRKEGQNVTLSCEQNLNHDAMYWYRQDPGQGLRLIYYSQIVNDFQKGDIAEGYSVSREKKESFPLTVTSAQKNPTAFYLCASSIKTSGANVLTFGAGSRLTVL.

The J gene is TRBJ1-1, the V gene TRBV15; D gene ambiguous. Germline CDR1 is LNHNV and CDR2 is YYDKDF (reference sequence). Trimming left V 0 bases short and J 2 bases short, with 10 bases between. This CDR3 has 15 amino acids. CDR3 residues: CATSREGSGNTEAFF. CDR3 bases: TGTGCCACCAGCAGAGAGGGGAGCGGAAACACTGAAGCTTTCTTT.

The V gene is TRBV6-5, the J gene TRBJ1-4; D possibly corresponds to TRBD1 (5 bases). CDR1 and CDR2 (germline): MNHEY, SVGAGI. The CDR3 length is 15 residues. V was pared by 6 bases and J by 2 bases, with 13 bases between. The CDR3 spells CASSLGGDTNEKLFF. The CDR3 coding sequence is TGTGCCAGCAGCCTCGGGGGGGACACTAATGAAAAACTGTTTTTT.

The CDR3 loop is CASSLDEGAETQYF. CDR3 bases: TGCGCCAGCAGCTTGGATGAGGGGGCGGAGACCCAGTACTTC. The chain combines TRBV5-1 with TRBJ2-5; 7 bases map to TRBD1. The CDR3 totals 14 residues. V gave up 0 bases and J gave up 5 bases; unmatched junction bases: 4. Germline V gene data show CDR1 as SGHRS and CDR2 as YFSETQ.

CDR3: CASSASGGGNQPQHF. DNA for the CDR3: TGTGCCAGCAGCGCTTCAGGGGGCGGCAATCAGCCCCAGCATTTT. The rearrangement links TRBV9 to TRBJ1-5; TRBD1 matches 8 bases. The V gene end was trimmed by 3 bases and the J gene end by 2 bases; junction bases not matched to a gene: 4. The CDR3 is 15 amino acids. The germline CDR1 and CDR2 sequences are SGDLS and YYNGEE.

The CDR3 region is CASSDLGSLEQYF. The CDR3, as DNA: TGTGCCAGCAGTGACCTGGGGAGTCTCGAGCAGTACTTC. The chain is built from TRBV6-1 and TRBJ2-7, with TRBD2 as a possible D gene (5 bases). Trimming removed 3 bases from V and 6 bases from J, with 12 bases in between. Germline V gene sequence: CDR1 MNHNS, CDR2 SASEGT. The CDR3 totals 13 residues.

V and J are TRBV7-6 and TRBJ1-5; no firm D call. V lost 1 base and J lost 4, with 5 bases in between. Germline assignment: CDR1 SGHVS and CDR2 FNYEAQ. The CDR3 runs to 13 residues. The CDR3 is CASSLDRNQPQHF. The CDR3 DNA follows: TGTGCCAGCAGCTTAGACAGAAATCAGCCCCAGCATTTT.

V is TRBV11-1 and J is TRBJ2-7, with a tentative D call TRBD1 (6 bases). Germline V gives CDR1 SGHAT, CDR2 FQDESV (reference sequence). The CDR3 runs to 16 residues. The V end lost 1 base, the J end lost 3 bases, and 16 bases lay between the germline ends. CDR3 DNA sequence: TGTGCCAGCAGCTTAGGCGGGCCACAAGGGGGCTACGAGCAGTACTTC. Its translation: CASSLGGPQGGYEQYF.

The rearrangement links TRBV5-6 to TRBJ1-2, with 7 positions matching TRBD1. The V gene end was trimmed by 4 bases and the J gene end by 2 bases; junction bases not matched to a gene: 5. Per germline, CDR1 SGHDT and CDR2 YYEEEE. This CDR3 spans 14 amino acids. The CDR3 loop reads CASSPDRVNYGYTF. DNA for the CDR3: TGTGCCAGCAGCCCCGACAGGGTCAACTATGGCTACACCTTC. The full variable domain, in which reference TRBV5-6 and TRBJ1-2 provide the parts outside the CDR3, is DAGVTQSPTHLIKTRGQQVTLRCSPKSGHDTVSWYQQALGQGPQFIFQYYEEEERQRGNFPDRFSGHQFPNYSSELNVNALLLGDSALYLCASSPDRVNYGYTFGSGTRLTVV.

CDR3 sequence reads: CASRDLGRGNTGELFF. CDR3 DNA: TGTGCCAGCAGAGACCTGGGCAGGGGGAACACCGGGGAGCTGTTTTTT. The chain uses TRBV27 and TRBJ2-2; D is possibly TRBD1 (6 bases). Between the trimmed V and J ends, which lost 6 bases and 1 base, there was a span of 15 bases. From germline, CDR1 is MNHEY and CDR2 SMNVEV (reference sequence). This CDR3 has 16 residues.

This chain links TRBV5-5 with TRBJ1-3; D might be TRBD1 (6 bases). The germline V gene has CDR1 SGHKS and CDR2 YYEKEE (reference sequence). CDR3 length equals 14 residues. The V and J ends lost 3 bases and 5 bases respectively, with 12 bases between them. This CDR3 reads CASSSGEFRNTIYF. DNA of the CDR3: TGTGCCAGCAGCTCAGGGGAATTTAGAAACACCATATATTTT.

The chain combines TRBV7-9 with TRBJ1-4; 8 nucleotides agree with TRBD1. V was pared by 4 bases and J by 4 bases, with 8 bases of the junction left unmatched. This CDR3 is built from 16 residues. Germline assignment: CDR1 SEHNR and CDR2 FQNEAQ (reference sequence). The CDR3 loop is CASSSLPGQVNEKLFF. CDR3 DNA sequence: TGTGCCAGCAGCTCCCTTCCGGGACAGGTTAATGAAAAACTGTTTTTT.

The chain carries TRBV4-2 and TRBJ2-1; 10 nucleotides line up with TRBD2. V shed 2 bases, J shed 7 bases, and the junction held 5 bases outside the gene matches. Germline CDR1 reads LGHNA; CDR2 reads YNFKEQ. This CDR3 spans 15 amino acids. CDR3 region: CASSQRAGGRNEQFF. CDR3 DNA: TGTGCCAGCAGCCAACGAGCGGGGGGGCGTAATGAGCAGTTCTTC.

The genes are TRBV7-2 and TRBJ2-3, with TRBD1 identical over 9 bases. The CDR3 covers 13 residues. CDR1 is SGHTA, CDR2 FQGNSA, per germline. V gave up 4 bases and J gave up 8 bases; unmatched junction bases: 4. This CDR3 is CASSSATGGTQYF. For the CDR3, the DNA is TGTGCCAGCAGCTCCGCGACAGGGGGTACGCAGTATTTT.

This clone appeared a single time. The rearrangement links TRBV27 to TRBJ1-5; TRBD1 might be the D (5 bases). The germline CDR1 and CDR2 sequences are MNHEY and SMNVEV (reference sequence). Trimming shortened V by 1 base and J by 2 bases, and 9 bases separated the two germline ends. The CDR3 covers 15 residues. The CDR3 DNA reads as TGTGCCAGCAGTTTATTGGGGGGTGGCAATCAGCCCCAGCATTTT. Translated, it gives CASSLLGGGNQPQHF.

The J gene is TRBJ1-1, the V gene TRBV6-1, with TRBD1 as a possible D gene (5 bases). V was pared by 1 base and J by 4 bases, with 13 bases between. Germline V gene sequence: CDR1 MNHNS, CDR2 SASEGT. This CDR3 is 15 amino acids long. The chain's CDR3 is CASSEGSGGATEAFF. Here the CDR3 DNA reads TGTGCCAGCAGTGAAGGGTCAGGAGGGGCCACTGAAGCTTTCTTT.

The chain has TRBV5-1 and TRBJ1-1, with TRBD1 matching over 7 bases. Germline V gives CDR1 SGHRS, CDR2 YFSETQ. This CDR3 comprises 13 residues. Trimming cost V 4 bases and J 11 bases; bases outside gene matches: 11. This chain's CDR3 is CASSPVPGQMAFF. CDR3 nucleotide sequence: TGCGCCAGCAGCCCTGTACCGGGACAGATGGCTTTCTTT.